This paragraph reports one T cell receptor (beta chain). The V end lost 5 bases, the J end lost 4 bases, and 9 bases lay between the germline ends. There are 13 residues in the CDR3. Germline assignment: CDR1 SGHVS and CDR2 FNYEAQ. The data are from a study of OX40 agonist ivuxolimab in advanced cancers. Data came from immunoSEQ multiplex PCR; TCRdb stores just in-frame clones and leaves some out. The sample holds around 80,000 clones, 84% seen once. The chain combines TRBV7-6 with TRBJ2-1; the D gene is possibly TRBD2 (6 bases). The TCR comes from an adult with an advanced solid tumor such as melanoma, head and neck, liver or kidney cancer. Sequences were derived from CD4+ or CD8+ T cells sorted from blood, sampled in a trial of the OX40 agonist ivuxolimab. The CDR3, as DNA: TGTGCCAGCAGCCGGCGGGGTTACAATGAGCAGTTCTTC. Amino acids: CASSRRGYNEQFF.